Reported below is one T cell receptor (beta chain). Its matching antigen is unknown. Unmatched junction bases numbered 6, after V lost 4 bases and J lost 3 bases. Germline CDR1 and CDR2: SGHDT and YYEEEE. CDR3 length: 15 amino acids. These data originate in a study of metastatic and nonmetastatic thyroid tumors. Across the whole study: For malignant and benign thyroid patients, tumor or nodule tissue and blood were the sources whose repertoires were compared. General observations from the study: Benign nodules were reported to have significantly lower TCR beta diversity than malignant thyroid tumors, in blood and tumor.

Original processing notes: Clinicopathological groups of papillary thyroid cancer showed CDR3 differences that were used to build a distant-metastasis classifier. TCRdb re-called the PCR reads with MiXCR. TCRdb, not the authors, supplied the V and J calls. The table records about 59,000 clones, about 16% of them present only once. No patient received treatment before thyroid surgery. This TCR came from a male donor with papillary thyroid cancer or a benign thyroid nodule (not recorded which). Some clones in this sample may be carry-over from other donors' samples. The chain links TRBV5-6 to TRBJ2-3, with 9 positions matching TRBD1. The specimen sequenced was blood. The chain's CDR3 is CASSTGQGATDTQYF. CDR3 coding DNA: TGTGCCAGCAGCACGGGACAGGGCGCGACAGATACGCAGTATTTT.